The 14 T cell receptor beta chains below all came from one sample that was sequenced in a study of cytomegalovirus exposure and HLA in healthy donors. Primers included in the PCR were 60 Vbeta and 13 Jbeta primers. Sequencing was performed with immunoSEQ multiplex PCR; in TCRdb, only in-frame clones are kept and a portion is missing. The sample contains around 130,000 clones, approximately 84% of which appear only once. Sample: PBMCs. The receptors come from a boy aged 2-15 years in good health and CMV-seronegative.

V usage is TRBV5-1 and J usage is TRBJ2-7; D unresolved. V lost 0 bases, J lost 3 bases, and 4 bases lay in between. Germline lookup yields CDR1 SGHRS and CDR2 YFSETQ. The CDR3 has 12 residues. The CDR3 loop is CASSLGDYEQYF. CDR3 bases: TGCGCCAGCAGCTTGGGAGACTACGAGCAGTACTTC.

The V gene is TRBV6-4, the J gene TRBJ2-1; 7 nucleotides agree with TRBD2. J was trimmed by 9 bases and V by 2 bases; bases with no gene match: 10. In germline, CDR1 is MRHNA, CDR2 SNTAGT. This CDR3 comprises 15 residues. CDR3: CASSDGGRGVGEQFF. For the CDR3, the DNA is TGTGCCAGCAGTGACGGCGGGAGAGGGGTAGGTGAGCAGTTCTTC.

The chain employs TRBV11-1 and TRBJ2-7; maybe TRBD2 (5 bases). CDR1 is SGHAT and CDR2 is FQDESV in the germline V gene (reference sequence). Trimming took off 1 base at V and 12 bases at J, with 16 bases between the two ends. CDR3 length: 13 amino acids. CDR3 nucleotide sequence: TGTGCCAGCAGCTTAGACGGACTTCCCCATCTGTACGTC. It codes for CASSLDGLPHLYV.

On this clone: At one boundary the junction diverges from the germline segment, which might be a read error. This chain's CDR3 is CASSPWTSLKGETQYF. Written as DNA, the CDR3 is TGTGCTAGCAGCCCTTGGACTAGCCTAAAGGGAGAGACCCAGTACTTC. V is TRBV7-7 and J is TRBJ2-5, with 8 bases matching TRBD2. CDR3 length: 16 residues. Germline CDR1 SSHAT, CDR2 FNYEAQ (reference sequence).

This chain uses TRBV2 with TRBJ1-3, with no clear D. This CDR3 has 16 amino acids. Deletions cut 2 bases from V and 0 bases from J, with 11 bases between. The germline V gene has CDR1 SNHLY and CDR2 FYNNEI. The CDR3 bases are TGTGCCAGCAGTGAATTCCTACGTAACTCTGGAAACACCATATATTTT. As protein: CASSEFLRNSGNTIYF. The variable domain in full, completed from reference TRBV2 and TRBJ1-3, reads EPEVTQTPSHQVTQMGQEVILRCVPISNHLYFYWYRQILGQKVEFLVSFYNNEISEKSEIFDDQFSVERPDGSNFTLKIRSTKLEDSAMYFCASSEFLRNSGNTIYFGEGSWLTVV.

CDR3 protein: CASSSWTGYEQYV. The CDR3 DNA follows: TGTGCCAGCAGCTCTTGGACAGGATACGAGCAGTACGTC. The V gene is TRBV7-8, the J gene TRBJ2-7; 7 bases are shared with TRBD1. V shed 4 bases, J shed 4 bases, and the junction held 4 bases outside the gene matches. This CDR3 spans 13 amino acids. Germline-derived CDR1 and CDR2 are SGHVS and FQNEAQ.

The chain joins TRBV9 to TRBJ2-3; possibly TRBD2 for D (5 bases). The V end was cut by 0 bases, the J end by 3 bases, with 5 bases between. This CDR3 region has 13 residues. CDR1 and CDR2 from the germline V gene are SGDLS and YYNGEE. The CDR3 DNA reads as TGTGCCAGCAGCGTAGGCGGGACAGATACGCAGTATTTT. As protein: CASSVGGTDTQYF.

This clone was recorded only once. This chain connects TRBV11-2 to TRBJ2-7; TRBD1 matches 7 bases. V was clipped by 7 bases and J by 0 bases; unmatched bases: 9. The CDR3 is 15 amino acids. Germline V gives CDR1 SGHAT, CDR2 FQNNGV. The CDR3 region has the DNA TGTGCCAGCATCCAACTCCGGGACAGCTCCTACGAGCAGTACTTC. Protein: CASIQLRDSSYEQYF.

The rearrangement uses TRBV27 and TRBJ2-1, with D maybe TRBD1 (6 bases). This CDR3 is 14 amino acids long. Trimming took off 11 bases at V and 1 base at J, with 15 bases between the two ends. CDR1 is MNHEY, CDR2 SMNVEV, per germline (reference sequence). The CDR3 DNA reads as TGTGCCGCCAGGGGCGGATATTCCTACAATGAGCAGTTCTTC. Translating gives CAARGGYSYNEQFF.

V usage is TRBV19 and J usage is TRBJ1-2; possible D gene TRBD1, 5 bases. The CDR3 consists of 12 residues. The V end was cut by 7 bases, the J end by 7 bases, with 13 bases between. Germline V CDR1 and CDR2: LNHDA, SQIVND (reference sequence). In DNA, the CDR3 is TGTGCCAGTACCATCGGGGGAGGTGGCTACACCTTC. Translated, it gives CASTIGGGGYTF.

The rearrangement links TRBV1 to TRBJ1-3; no check of the table's D call, TRBD1, against the DNA was made. TRBV1 counts as a pseudogene. CDR3 size: 15 residues. CDR3 in amino acids: CTSSQDRASGNTIYF. The CDR3 region has the DNA TGCACCAGCAGCCAGGACAGGGCTTCTGGAAACACCATATATTTT.

This clone appeared a single time. V gene TRBV6-5 combines with J gene TRBJ2-5; a weak D match, TRBD1 (6 bases). The V gene's germline CDR1 is MNHEY and CDR2 SVGAGI. CDR3 length equals 15 residues. V lost 0 bases, J lost 1 base, and 9 bases lay in between. CDR3 residues: CASSYSDSSQETQYF. CDR3 DNA sequence: TGTGCCAGCAGTTACTCGGACAGCAGCCAAGAGACCCAGTACTTC.

The gene calls are TRBV19 and TRBJ1-4; 8 bases align to TRBD1. The V and J ends lost 4 bases and 0 bases, in that order; junction bases with no gene match: 19. The CDR3 contains 21 residues. CDR1 and CDR2 from the germline V gene are LNHDA and SQIVND (reference sequence). CDR3 DNA sequence: TGTGCCAGTAGTACCATCTCCTCCCCCGACAGGGGTTGGTCAACTAATGAAAAACTGTTTTTT. Protein product: CASSTISSPDRGWSTNEKLFF.

The J gene is TRBJ1-1, the V gene TRBV18, with D unresolved. Trimming left V 1 base short and J 5 bases short, with 14 bases between. The length of the CDR3 is 15 residues. Germline V lookup: CDR1 KGHSH, CDR2 LQKENI. CDR3 protein: CASSPLAGGGTEAFF. For the CDR3, the DNA is TGTGCCAGCTCACCACTTGCGGGTGGCGGGACTGAAGCTTTCTTT.